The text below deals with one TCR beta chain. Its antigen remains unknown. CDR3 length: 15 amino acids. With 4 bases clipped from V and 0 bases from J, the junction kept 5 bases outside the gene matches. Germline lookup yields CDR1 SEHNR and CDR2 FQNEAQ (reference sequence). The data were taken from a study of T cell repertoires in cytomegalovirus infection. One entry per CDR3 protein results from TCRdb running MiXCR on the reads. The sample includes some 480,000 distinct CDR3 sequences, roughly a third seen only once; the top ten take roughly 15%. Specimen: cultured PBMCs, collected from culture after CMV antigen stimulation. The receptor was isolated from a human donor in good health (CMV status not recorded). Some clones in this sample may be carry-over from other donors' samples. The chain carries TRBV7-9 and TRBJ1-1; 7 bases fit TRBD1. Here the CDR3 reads CASSYTRGLNTEAFF. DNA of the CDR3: TGTGCCAGCAGCTACACCAGGGGGTTGAACACTGAAGCTTTCTTT.